This T cell receptor beta chain is from a study of T cells in Graves' hyperthyroidism and ophthalmopathy. Study-wide results and caveats: Appearing also in blood were most of the thyroid clonotypes expanded above 0.001. Separating ophthalmopathy from stable hyperthyroidism was achieved by a 13 V-J model.

The definition of stable Graves' hyperthyroidism was no ophthalmopathy progression within 18 months. Around 10 ml of fresh peripheral blood supplied the PBMCs. A note on this clonotype: Its specificity is not known. The conserved phenylalanine or tryptophan normally closing the CDR3 is absent here, so this likely arose from a read error.

The source material, RNA transcripts, was used to amplify TCR beta CDR3 regions. HTBI primers were the set used in a first-round RT-PCR of the TCR CDR3. TCRdb ran MiXCR on the multiplex PCR reads and lists one entry per CDR3 protein. The table lists 500,000 to 750,000 distinct CDR3 sequences, 15% to 19% of them singletons. V was trimmed by 1 base and J by 4 bases, leaving 16 bases between them. Germline lookup yields CDR1 SGHVS and CDR2 FQNEAQ. The CDR3 has 17 amino acids. The genes are TRBV7-8 and TRBJ2-2, with D possibly being TRBD1 (5 bases). Sequenced sample: blood. This receptor was identified in a woman aged 30 to 39 with Graves' hyperthyroidism. The CDR3 bases are TGTGCCAGCAGCTTAGAGGGGCCCGACTCCTTCACCGGGGAGCTGTTTCTT. Translated: CASSLEGPDSFTGELFL.